The rows below give T cell receptor beta chains drawn from one sample of a study of post-analysis software for immune sequencing data. Each CDR3 protein is one row after TCRdb ran MiXCR on the PCR reads. The sample includes approximately 400,000 distinct CDR3 sequences, approximately 33% seen only once; the top ten take under 15%. Input material: blood. Receptors were obtained from a girl aged 5-17 years with multiple sclerosis. CDR3s include the opening cysteine and the closing phenylalanine or tryptophan. The D gene is left open where the match is weak. Size is stated for part of the rows, as once, few or many counts, or as a class when the clone is expanded.

V gene	D gene	J gene	clone size	CDR3 protein	CDR3 DNA
TRBV5-5	NA	TRBJ2-3	few	CASSFRFGRGEMDTQYF	TGTGCCAGCAGCTTTCGGTTCGGCAGGGGAGAGATGGATACGCAGTATTTT
TRBV19	NA	TRBJ2-3	NA	CASSMGTPDTQYF	TGTGCCAGTAGTATGGGTACTCCAGATACGCAGTATTTT
TRBV4-1	TRBD2	TRBJ2-1	few	CASSRLLAGAYNEQFF	TGCGCCAGCAGCCGCTTACTAGCGGGGGCTTACAATGAGCAGTTCTTC
TRBV5-1	NA	TRBJ2-7	once	CASSLGVRLSSYEQYF	TGCGCCAGCAGCTTGGGGGTCAGGCTTAGCTCCTACGAGCAGTACTTC
TRBV10-3	NA	TRBJ1-1	few	CAISTGNTEAFF	TGTGCCATCAGCACAGGGAACACTGAAGCTTTCTTT
TRBV7-2	TRBD1	TRBJ2-5	NA	CASSLVQGQETQYF	TGTGCCAGCAGCTTAGTACAGGGGCAAGAGACCCAGTACTTC
TRBV5-1	TRBD1	TRBJ1-5	once	CASSLGGQGSQPQHF	TGCGCCAGCAGCTTGGGGGGACAGGGGTCTCAGCCCCAGCATTTT
TRBV18	NA	TRBJ2-3	few	CASSPFTPDTQYF	TGTGCCAGCTCACCGTTCACTCCAGATACGCAGTATTTT
TRBV6-6	NA	TRBJ2-3	once	CASSFEERDTQYF	TGTGCCAGCAGCTTTGAGGAGAGAGATACGCAGTATTTT
TRBV4-2	NA	TRBJ2-7	NA	CASSQGVRGASYEQYF	TGTGCCAGCAGCCAAGGGGTCAGGGGCGCTTCCTACGAGCAGTACTTC
TRBV7-6	NA	TRBJ1-2	few	CASSSSGAGGYTF	TGTGCCAGCAGCTCTTCAGGGGCGGGTGGCTACACCTTC
TRBV12-5	NA	TRBJ2-3	NA	CASGPRLRTDTQYF	TGTGCTAGTGGTCCACGACTACGCACAGATACGCAGTATTTT
TRBV24-1	NA	TRBJ1-2	NA	CATSEGSYGYTF	TGTGCCACCAGTGAGGGGTCCTATGGCTACACCTTC
TRBV10-3	NA	TRBJ2-2	NA	CAISDAGNTGELFF	TGTGCCATCAGTGATGCAGGGAATACCGGGGAGCTGTTTTTT
TRBV7-9	TRBD1	TRBJ2-1	NA	CASSPGTGYLNEQFF	TGTGCCAGCAGCCCCGGGACAGGGTATTTGAATGAGCAGTTCTTC
TRBV7-3	NA	TRBJ2-3	NA	CASSLTAGSDTQYF	TGTGCCAGCAGCTTAACGGCAGGTTCAGATACGCAGTATTTT
TRBV4-1	TRBD1	TRBJ2-2	NA	CASSQAREGATTGELFF	TGCGCCAGCAGCCAAGCCCGAGAGGGGGCGACCACCGGGGAGCTGTTTTTT
TRBV9	TRBD1	TRBJ2-7	NA	CASSYSPGTGAYEQYF	TGTGCCAGCAGCTACAGTCCCGGGACAGGGGCCTACGAGCAGTACTTC